Shown below are 31 T cell receptor beta chains from a single sample sequenced in a study of early T cells in non-severe SARS-CoV-2 infection (TCRdb year 2021). Library preparation employed 5' RACE. The data were produced on a NextSeq 500. The public reads were quality trimmed at Q25 with fastp and then assembled into clones with MiXCR by TCRdb, keeping productive beta chains. Rows matching on CDR3 protein sequence are summarized as one entry with the most common DNA and genes. The sample records approximately 27,000 distinct CDR3 sequences, about 10% of which are singletons. Jointly, the top ten make up around 15% of the sample. The source material was whole blood. The receptors derive from an adult who was a healthcare worker with PCR-confirmed SARS-CoV-2 infection or an uninfected control (not recorded which).

In its sample, this clonotype was seen many times. In DNA, the CDR3 is TGCAGCGTTGGGGGCTTCGAAGGCTACACCTTC. Protein sequence: CSVGGFEGYTF. V gene TRBV29-1 combines with J gene TRBJ1-2, with D possibly TRBD1 on 5 matching bases. This CDR3 has 11 amino acids. Trimming cost V 4 bases and J 8 bases, with 11 bases left between them. Germline loops: CDR1 SQVTM, CDR2 ANQGSEA.

Regarding this clonotype: This clone may be a read error of a much larger clone one base away. This chain uses TRBV29-1 with TRBJ1-1, with D hard to call. With 3 bases removed from V and 7 bases from J, the gap between germline ends came to 6 bases. Germline V gene sequence: CDR1 SQVTM, CDR2 ANQGSEA. This CDR3 spans 10 amino acids. This CDR3 is CSVEYIEAFF. The CDR3 coding sequence is TGCAGCGTTGAGTACATTGAAGCTTTCTTT.

This chain uses TRBV2 with TRBJ1-1; D not resolved. The CDR3 is 13 amino acids. Trimming cost V 4 bases and J 0 bases, with 6 bases left between them. Germline-derived CDR1 and CDR2 are SNHLY and FYNNEI. The CDR3: CASSVGVNTEAFF. CDR3 sequence (DNA): TGTGCCAGCAGTGTGGGAGTGAACACTGAAGCTTTCTTT.

This clonotype was detected many times. This chain joins TRBV6-4 and TRBJ2-5; 8 bases are shared with TRBD1. CDR1 and CDR2 from the germline V gene are MRHNA and SNTAGT. This CDR3 has 14 amino acids. The J segment lost 5 bases and the V segment lost 2 bases, leaving 4 bases of the junction unmatched. CDR3 DNA sequence: TGTGCCAGCAGTGACACGGACAGGGCGGAGACCCAGTACTTC. This sequence encodes CASSDTDRAETQYF.

The chain employs TRBV7-9 and TRBJ2-1; 8 bases line up with TRBD1. Per germline, CDR1 SEHNR and CDR2 FQNEAQ (reference sequence). V lost 5 bases and J lost 5; bases outside the gene matches: 2. The CDR3 sequence is 13 residues long. The CDR3, as DNA: TGTGCCAGCAGCCAGGGACAGGACAATGAGCAGTTCTTC. Its translation: CASSQGQDNEQFF.

As concerns this clonotype: A read error is possible here, since a much larger clone lies one base away. In this CDR3 the conserved last residue, phenylalanine or tryptophan, is missing, so a read error is likely. V usage is TRBV6-2 or TRBV6-3 and J usage is TRBJ2-1, with TRBD2 matching 10 bases. Germline V gene data show CDR1 as MNHEY and CDR2 as SVGEGT. The junction had 4 bases not matched to a gene; V was cut back by 8 bases and J by 6 bases. The CDR3 runs 13 residues. The CDR3, as DNA: TGTGCCAGCCAACTAGCGGGGTTCAATGAGCAGTTCTCC. This translates into CASQLAGFNEQFS.

This clonotype was recorded a few times. The V and J genes are TRBV7-2 and TRBJ2-3, with TRBD1 identical over 8 bases. CDR3 length: 17 amino acids. Trimming cost V 1 base and J 4 bases; bases outside gene matches: 10. The germline V gene has CDR1 SGHTA and CDR2 FQGNSA. The CDR3 spells CASSLVARGQVADTQYF. As DNA, the CDR3 is TGTGCCAGCAGCTTAGTCGCCAGGGGGCAAGTGGCAGATACGCAGTATTTT.

The chain combines TRBV29-1 with TRBJ1-1; no clear D. This CDR3 spans 13 amino acids. With 7 bases removed from V and 4 bases from J, the gap between germline ends came to 16 bases. CDR1 is SQVTM and CDR2 is ANQGSEA in the germline V gene. This CDR3 reads CSATRAVGTEAFF. The CDR3 DNA follows: TGCAGCGCAACAAGGGCCGTGGGCACTGAAGCTTTCTTT.

This chain joins TRBV7-2 and TRBJ2-1; D is undetermined. Trimming stripped 5 bases from V and 5 bases from J, with 16 bases between. The CDR3 length is 15 residues. Per the germline V gene, CDR1 is SGHTA and CDR2 is FQGNSA. CDR3 DNA: TGTGCCAGCAGCCCTACGGTGCGGCAGAACAATGAGCAGTTCTTC. Translated: CASSPTVRQNNEQFF.

This clonotype was detected many times. V gene TRBV29-1 combines with J gene TRBJ2-3, with D maybe TRBD1 (5 bases). Germline V lookup: CDR1 SQVTM, CDR2 ANQGSEA. The CDR3 is made up of 13 amino acids. V lost 6 bases and J 4 bases, leaving 14 bases between the germline ends. CDR3 bases: TGCAGCGTAAAGGGGTTTTTGGCAGATACGCAGTATTTT. This translates into CSVKGFLADTQYF.

At least ten counts were recorded for this clonotype. V usage is TRBV5-6 and J usage is TRBJ2-3, with 11 bases lining up with TRBD2. Germline loops: CDR1 SGHDT, CDR2 YYEEEE. This CDR3 region has 18 residues. V trimming: 0 bases; J trimming: 1 base; junction bases outside the gene matches: 7. CDR3 DNA: TGTGCCAGCAGCTTGGGACTAGCGGGGAACCATCGCACAGATACGCAGTATTTT. Protein product: CASSLGLAGNHRTDTQYF.

The sample holds one count of this clonotype. CDR3 region: CASSGQGAGTGELFF. The CDR3 DNA sequence: TGTGCCAGCAGTGGACAGGGGGCAGGGACCGGGGAGCTGTTTTTT. The chain carries TRBV2 and TRBJ2-2; 10 bases fit TRBD1. Germline V gene lookup returns CDR1 SNHLY and CDR2 FYNNEI. The CDR3 runs to 15 residues. Trimming removed 4 bases from V and 5 bases from J; junction bases left unmatched: 4.

This clonotype was seen many times. The rearrangement uses TRBV19 and TRBJ2-1; TRBD2 matches 8 bases. This CDR3 comprises 14 residues. CDR1 and CDR2 (germline): LNHDA, SQIVND (reference sequence). V lost 9 bases to trimming and J lost 6 bases; unmatched junction nucleotides: 10. CDR3 in DNA: TGTGCCAGCCGTTCGGCGGGGGGCTCCAATGAGCAGTTCTTC. Translating it yields CASRSAGGSNEQFF.

In this sample, this clonotype turned up many times. The chain couples TRBV7-8 to TRBJ1-5; maybe TRBD1 (6 bases). In germline, CDR1 is SGHVS, CDR2 FQNEAQ. This CDR3 contains 16 residues. Between the trimmed V and J ends, which lost 2 bases and 5 bases, there was a span of 16 bases. This chain's CDR3 is CASSLTGSPVYQPQHF. The CDR3 DNA sequence: TGTGCCAGCAGCTTAACAGGGTCCCCAGTCTATCAGCCCCAGCATTTT.

This clonotype was observed a few times. The rearrangement uses TRBV7-9 and TRBJ2-7; maybe TRBD1 (5 bases). The CDR3 loop spans 15 amino acids. CDR1 is SEHNR and CDR2 is FQNEAQ in the germline V gene (reference sequence). Trimming removed 1 base from V and 1 base from J, with 11 bases in between. This CDR3 is CASSLEGYRSYEQYF. CDR3 nucleotides: TGTGCCAGCAGCTTAGAGGGGTATCGGTCCTACGAGCAGTACTTC.

This clonotype was observed many times. The J gene is TRBJ1-2, the V gene TRBV20-1; 8 bases match TRBD1. Germline V gene sequence: CDR1 DFQATT, CDR2 SNEGSKA (reference sequence). This CDR3 comprises 15 residues. Trimming removed 6 bases from V and 5 bases from J; junction bases left unmatched: 14. CDR3 DNA: TGCAGTGCCCGGCCGTTCGGACAGGGCGTTTATGGCTACACCTTC. Translating it yields CSARPFGQGVYGYTF.

This clonotype came up many times. This chain uses TRBV3-1 with TRBJ2-5, with TRBD1 matching 9 bases. This CDR3 has 16 amino acids. The V gene end was trimmed by 2 bases and the J gene end by 4 bases; junction bases not matched to a gene: 8. Germline CDR1 and CDR2: LGHDT and YNNKEL (reference sequence). CDR3 in amino acids: CASSQTGTGFGETQYF. CDR3 sequence (DNA): TGTGCCAGCAGCCAAACCGGGACAGGGTTCGGAGAGACCCAGTACTTC.

The chain links TRBV5-5 to TRBJ2-1; D gene unclear. CDR3 length: 16 amino acids. With 4 bases removed from V and 9 bases from J, the gap between germline ends came to 23 bases. Germline V gene data show CDR1 as SGHKS and CDR2 as YYEKEE (reference sequence). DNA for the CDR3: TGTGCCAGCAGCCCGAAACACGAAACTCCTCCCGGTGAGCAGTTCTTC. It codes for CASSPKHETPPGEQFF.

This clonotype was detected many times. The CDR3 loop reads CAISERRGKTEAFF. In nucleotides, the CDR3 is TGTGCCATCAGTGAGAGAAGGGGCAAGACTGAAGCTTTCTTT. V gene TRBV10-3 combines with J gene TRBJ1-1, with a possible D match to TRBD1 (5 bases). Germline CDR1 reads ENHRY; CDR2 reads SYGVKD. The CDR3 totals 14 residues. Between the trimmed V and J ends, which lost 2 bases and 5 bases, there was a span of 12 bases.

This chain uses TRBV3-1 with TRBJ1-1; 10 bases are shared with TRBD1. The CDR3 has 13 residues. The V segment lost 6 bases and the J segment 4 bases; nucleotides outside the gene matches: 2. The germline gives CDR1 LGHDT, CDR2 YNNKEL (reference sequence). CDR3 in DNA: TGTGCCAGCAGTCGGACAGGGGGCACTGAAGCTTTCTTT. It translates to CASSRTGGTEAFF.

This clonotype was detected ten times or more. The chain carries TRBV6-2 or TRBV6-3 and TRBJ2-3, with TRBD2 matching 11 bases. V was pared by 6 bases and J by 1 base, with 18 bases of the junction left unmatched. In germline, CDR1 is MNHEY, CDR2 SVGEGT. CDR3 length: 20 residues. This CDR3 reads CASSLIGNSGGVGGTDTQYF. The CDR3 DNA reads TGTGCCAGCAGCCTGATCGGCAATAGCGGGGGGGTTGGGGGCACAGATACGCAGTATTTT.

The chain links TRBV7-6 to TRBJ2-3; no clear D. The CDR3 contains 12 residues. The V end lost 5 bases, the J end lost 2 bases, and 5 bases lay between the germline ends. From germline, CDR1 is SGHVS and CDR2 FNYEAQ. The CDR3 reads CASSGLTDTQYF. Here the CDR3 DNA reads TGTGCCAGCAGCGGGCTCACAGATACGCAGTATTTT.

This clonotype was seen a few times. In DNA, the CDR3 is TGCGCCAGCAGCCAAGTCGGAATCTATGGCTACACCTTC. Its protein is CASSQVGIYGYTF. The chain carries TRBV4-1 and TRBJ1-2; no firm D call. In germline, CDR1 is MGHRA, CDR2 YSYEKL. V was clipped by 1 base and J by 4 bases, with 7 bases between them. CDR3 length equals 13 residues.

This clonotype was counted at least ten times. This chain connects TRBV3-1 to TRBJ2-2; unclear D gene. The V and J ends lost 0 bases and 12 bases respectively, with 5 bases between them. Germline CDR1 LGHDT, CDR2 YNNKEL (reference sequence). The CDR3 runs to 11 residues. CDR3 amino acids: CASSQDNQLFF. In DNA form, the CDR3 reads TGTGCCAGCAGCCAAGATAACCAGCTGTTTTTT.

The chain joins TRBV2 to TRBJ1-2, with D unclear. There are 14 residues in the CDR3. Trimming left V 5 bases short and J 2 bases short, with 12 bases between. Germline V CDR1 and CDR2: SNHLY, FYNNEI. The CDR3 DNA follows: TGTGCCAGCAGTCCTTTTTCGGGAAACTATGGCTACACCTTC. This gives the protein CASSPFSGNYGYTF.

This clonotype was picked up a small number of times. The genes are TRBV29-1 and TRBJ1-3, with D unclear. CDR1 and CDR2 from the germline V gene are SQVTM and ANQGSEA. The CDR3 extends over 12 amino acids. Trimming stripped 6 bases from V and 4 bases from J, with 10 bases between. CDR3 nucleotides: TGCAGCGTGGCGACACCAGGAAACACCATATATTTT. It specifies CSVATPGNTIYF.

The chain has TRBV10-3 and TRBJ2-7; TRBD1 agrees at 8 bases. The length of the CDR3 is 15 residues. CDR1 is ENHRY, CDR2 SYGVKD, per germline. V was clipped by 6 bases and J by 2 bases; unmatched bases: 9. The CDR3 spells CAISLTGVPTYEQYF. In DNA form, the CDR3 reads TGTGCCATCAGCTTGACAGGGGTCCCTACCTACGAGCAGTACTTC.

V and J are TRBV12-3 or TRBV12-4 and TRBJ2-5; D uncertain. The V gene lost 1 base and the J gene lost 5 bases, with 8 bases spanning the gap. The CDR3 totals 13 residues. CDR3 amino acids: CASSLVGRETQYF. The CDR3 bases are TGTGCCAGCAGTTTAGTAGGCCGGGAGACCCAGTACTTC.

This clonotype was counted only a few times. This rearrangement joins TRBV12-3 or TRBV12-4 to TRBJ2-3; tentative D call: TRBD1 (5 bases). Trimming stripped 0 bases from V and 1 base from J, with 8 bases between. The CDR3 contains 15 residues. The CDR3 DNA follows: TGTGCCAGCAGTTTAGCAGGGGCCCGCACAGATACGCAGTATTTT. Translating it yields CASSLAGARTDTQYF.

The chain has TRBV6-1 and TRBJ1-1; no clear D. Germline loops: CDR1 MNHNS, CDR2 SASEGT. The CDR3 sequence is 10 residues long. Trimming stripped 5 bases from V and 5 bases from J, with 3 bases between. This CDR3 reads CASSHTEAFF. Here the CDR3 DNA reads TGTGCCAGCAGTCATACTGAAGCTTTCTTT.

J is TRBJ1-5 and V is TRBV6-2 or TRBV6-3; D ambiguous. The germline V gene encodes CDR1 MNHEY and CDR2 SVGEGT. V was clipped by 2 bases and J by 1 base, with 6 bases between them. The CDR3 contains 14 residues. In DNA, the CDR3 is TGTGCCAGCAGTTACACAGAGAGCAATCAGCCCCAGCATTTT. Translated: CASSYTESNQPQHF.